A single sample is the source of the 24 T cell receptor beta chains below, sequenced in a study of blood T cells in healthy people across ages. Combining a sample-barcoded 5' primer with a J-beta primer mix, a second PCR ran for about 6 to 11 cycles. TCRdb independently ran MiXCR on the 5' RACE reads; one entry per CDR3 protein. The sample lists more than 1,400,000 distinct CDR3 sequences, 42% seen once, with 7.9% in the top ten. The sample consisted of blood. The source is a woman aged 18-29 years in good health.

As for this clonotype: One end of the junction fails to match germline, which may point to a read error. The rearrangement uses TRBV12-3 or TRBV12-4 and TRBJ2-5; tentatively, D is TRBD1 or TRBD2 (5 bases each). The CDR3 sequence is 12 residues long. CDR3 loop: CASSSHRGTEYF. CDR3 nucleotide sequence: TGTGCCAGCAGTTCCCATAGAGGGACCGAGTACTTC.

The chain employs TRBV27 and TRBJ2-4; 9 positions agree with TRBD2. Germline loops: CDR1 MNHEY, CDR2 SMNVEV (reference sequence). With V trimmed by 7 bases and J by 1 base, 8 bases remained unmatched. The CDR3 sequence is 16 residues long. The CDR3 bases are TGTGCCAGCACCTGGACTAGCGAGGGGGCCAAAAACATTCAGTACTTC. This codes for CASTWTSEGAKNIQYF.

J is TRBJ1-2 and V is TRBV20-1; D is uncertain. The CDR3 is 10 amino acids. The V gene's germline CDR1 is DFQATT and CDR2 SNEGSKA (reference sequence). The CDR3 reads CTPEFHGYTF. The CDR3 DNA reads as TGCACCCCGGAATTTCACGGCTACACCTTC.

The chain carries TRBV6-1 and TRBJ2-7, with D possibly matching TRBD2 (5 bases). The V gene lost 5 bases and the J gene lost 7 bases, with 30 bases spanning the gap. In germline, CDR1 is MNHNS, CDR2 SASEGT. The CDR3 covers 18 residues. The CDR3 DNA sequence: TGTGCCAGCAGTCGTCCACTAGAGAGCCGCCTAACCTACAATGAGCAGTACTTC. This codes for CASSRPLESRLTYNEQYF.

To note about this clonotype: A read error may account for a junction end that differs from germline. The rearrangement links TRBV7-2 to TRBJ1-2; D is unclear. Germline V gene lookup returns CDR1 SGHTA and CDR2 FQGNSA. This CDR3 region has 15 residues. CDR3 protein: CASSVAVAQYYGYTF. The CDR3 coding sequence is TGTGCCAGCAGCGTAGCCGTAGCGCAGTACTATGGCTACACCTTC.

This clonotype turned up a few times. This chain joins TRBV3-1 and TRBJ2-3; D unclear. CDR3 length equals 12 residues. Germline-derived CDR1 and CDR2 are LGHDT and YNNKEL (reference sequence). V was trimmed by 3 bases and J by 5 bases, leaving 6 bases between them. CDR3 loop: CASSQVIDTQYF. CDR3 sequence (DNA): TGTGCCAGCAGCCAGGTTATAGATACGCAGTATTTT.

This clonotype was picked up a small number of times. The CDR3 region is CASSLKRKGKNIQYF. The CDR3 bases are TGTGCCAGCAGCTTAAAGCGAAAGGGCAAAAACATTCAGTACTTC. V usage is TRBV7-6 and J usage is TRBJ2-4; no clear D. This CDR3 spans 15 amino acids. Germline CDR1 and CDR2: SGHVS and FNYEAQ. Trimming took 2 bases from V and 3 from J, leaving 11 bases between them.

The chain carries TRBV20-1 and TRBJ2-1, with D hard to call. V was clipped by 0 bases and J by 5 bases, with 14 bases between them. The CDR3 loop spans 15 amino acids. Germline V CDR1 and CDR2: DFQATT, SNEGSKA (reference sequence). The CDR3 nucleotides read TGCAGTGCTAGAGATCCGTCCCCGCGCGACAATGAGCAGTTCTTC. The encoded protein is CSARDPSPRDNEQFF.

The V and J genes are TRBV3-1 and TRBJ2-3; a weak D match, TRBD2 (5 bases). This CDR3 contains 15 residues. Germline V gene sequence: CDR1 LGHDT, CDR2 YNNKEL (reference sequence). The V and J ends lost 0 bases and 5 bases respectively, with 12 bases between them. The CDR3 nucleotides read TGTGCCAGCAGCCAAGATCTGAGGGCGGGAGATACGCAGTATTTT. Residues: CASSQDLRAGDTQYF.

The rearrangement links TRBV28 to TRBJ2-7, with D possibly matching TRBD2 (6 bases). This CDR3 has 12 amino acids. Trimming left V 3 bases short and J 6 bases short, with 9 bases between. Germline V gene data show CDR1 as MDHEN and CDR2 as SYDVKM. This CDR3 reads CASSLGLLEQYF. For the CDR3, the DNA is TGTGCCAGCAGTTTGGGACTTCTCGAGCAGTACTTC.

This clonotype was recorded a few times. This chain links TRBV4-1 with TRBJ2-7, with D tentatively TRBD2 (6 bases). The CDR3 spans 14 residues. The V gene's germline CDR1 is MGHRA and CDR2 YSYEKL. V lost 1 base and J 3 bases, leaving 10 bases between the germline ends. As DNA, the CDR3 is TGCGCCAGCAGCCAAGTAACTAGCCACTACGAGCAGTACTTC. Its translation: CASSQVTSHYEQYF.

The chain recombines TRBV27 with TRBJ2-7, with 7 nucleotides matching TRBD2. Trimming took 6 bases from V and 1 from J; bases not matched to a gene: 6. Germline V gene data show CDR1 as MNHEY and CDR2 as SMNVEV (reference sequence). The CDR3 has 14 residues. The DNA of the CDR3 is TGTGCCAGCAGACCGATGGGGGGGTCCTACGAGCAGTACTTC. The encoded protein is CASRPMGGSYEQYF.

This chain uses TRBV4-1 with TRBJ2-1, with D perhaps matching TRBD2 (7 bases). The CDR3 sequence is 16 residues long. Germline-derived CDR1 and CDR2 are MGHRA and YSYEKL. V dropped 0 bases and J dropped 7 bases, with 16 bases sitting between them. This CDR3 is CASSQDRGGGRNEQFF. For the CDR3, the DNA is TGCGCCAGCAGCCAAGATCGAGGGGGAGGGCGTAATGAGCAGTTCTTC.

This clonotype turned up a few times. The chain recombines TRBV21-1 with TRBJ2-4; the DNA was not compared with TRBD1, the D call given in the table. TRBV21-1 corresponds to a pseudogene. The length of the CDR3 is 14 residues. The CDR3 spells CASRNGMTKNIQYF. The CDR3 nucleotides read TGTGCCAGCAGGAACGGGATGACCAAAAACATTCAGTACTTC.

The CDR3 sequence: CASSQISPGDSGGGETQYF. CDR3 in DNA: TGTGCCAGCAGCCAAATATCGCCCGGGGACTCTGGAGGGGGTGAGACCCAGTACTTC. This chain links TRBV3-1 with TRBJ2-5; D may be TRBD1 or TRBD2 (6 bases each). Germline assignment: CDR1 LGHDT and CDR2 YNNKEL (reference sequence). This CDR3 contains 19 residues. V lost 2 bases to trimming and J lost 5 bases, with 27 bases between them.

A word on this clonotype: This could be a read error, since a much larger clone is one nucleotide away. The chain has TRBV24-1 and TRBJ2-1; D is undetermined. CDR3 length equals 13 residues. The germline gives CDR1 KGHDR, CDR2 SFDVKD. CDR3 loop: CDTQRSSYNEQFF. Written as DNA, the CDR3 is TGTGACACCCAGCGAAGCTCCTACAATGAGCAGTTCTTC.

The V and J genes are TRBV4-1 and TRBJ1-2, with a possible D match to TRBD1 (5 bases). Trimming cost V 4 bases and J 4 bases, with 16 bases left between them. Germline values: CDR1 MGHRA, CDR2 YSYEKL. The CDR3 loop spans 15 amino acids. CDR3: CASSPGGGPGYGYTF. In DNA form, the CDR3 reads TGCGCCAGCAGCCCAGGCGGGGGTCCCGGCTATGGCTACACCTTC.

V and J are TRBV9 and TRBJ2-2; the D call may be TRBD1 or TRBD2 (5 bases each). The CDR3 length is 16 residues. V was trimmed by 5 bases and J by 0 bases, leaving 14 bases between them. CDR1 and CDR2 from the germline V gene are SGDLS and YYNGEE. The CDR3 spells CASRARGDPNTGELFF. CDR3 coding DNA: TGTGCCAGCAGGGCCCGAGGGGACCCGAACACCGGGGAGCTGTTTTTT.

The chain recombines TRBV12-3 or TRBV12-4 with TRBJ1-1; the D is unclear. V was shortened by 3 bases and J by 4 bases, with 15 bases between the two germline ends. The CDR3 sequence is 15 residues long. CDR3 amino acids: CASSFGDSTITEAFF. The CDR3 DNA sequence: TGTGCCAGCAGTTTCGGAGACTCAACTATCACTGAAGCTTTCTTT.

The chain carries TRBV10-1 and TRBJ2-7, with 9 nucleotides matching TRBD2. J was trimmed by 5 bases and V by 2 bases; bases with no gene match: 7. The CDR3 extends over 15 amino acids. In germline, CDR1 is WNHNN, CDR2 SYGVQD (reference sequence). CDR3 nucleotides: TGCGCCAGCAGTGAGCATCGACTAGCGGTTCACGAGCAGTACTTC. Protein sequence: CASSEHRLAVHEQYF.

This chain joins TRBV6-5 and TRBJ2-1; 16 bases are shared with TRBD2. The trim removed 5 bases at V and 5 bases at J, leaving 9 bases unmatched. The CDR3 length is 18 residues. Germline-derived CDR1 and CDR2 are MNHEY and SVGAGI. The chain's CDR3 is CASSTAGTSGGVNNEQFF. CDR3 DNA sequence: TGTGCCAGCAGTACTGCCGGGACTAGCGGGGGGGTAAACAATGAGCAGTTCTTC.

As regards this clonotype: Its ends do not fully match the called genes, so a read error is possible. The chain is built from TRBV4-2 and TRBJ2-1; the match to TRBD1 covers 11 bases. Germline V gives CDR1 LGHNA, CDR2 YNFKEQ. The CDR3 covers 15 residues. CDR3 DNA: TGTGCAAGCAGCCATCCTGGGACAGGGGGCAATGAGCAGTTCTTC. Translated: CASSHPGTGGNEQFF.

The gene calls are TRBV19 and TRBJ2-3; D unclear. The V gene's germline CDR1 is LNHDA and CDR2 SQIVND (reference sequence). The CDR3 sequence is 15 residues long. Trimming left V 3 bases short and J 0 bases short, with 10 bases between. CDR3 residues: CASSIGRLSTDTQYF. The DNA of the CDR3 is TGTGCCAGTAGTATTGGGCGTCTGAGCACAGATACGCAGTATTTT.

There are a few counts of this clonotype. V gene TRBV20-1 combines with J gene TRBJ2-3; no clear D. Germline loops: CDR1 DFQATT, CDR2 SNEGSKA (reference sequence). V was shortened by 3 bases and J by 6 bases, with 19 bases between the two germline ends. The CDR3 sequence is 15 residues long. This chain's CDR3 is CSASPWAESRDTQYF. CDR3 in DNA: TGCAGTGCTAGCCCTTGGGCTGAGTCGAGGGATACGCAGTATTTT.